Following are 31 T cell receptor beta chains from one sample sequenced in a study of T cell changes during pregnancy in multiple sclerosis. The assay was immunoSEQ multiplex PCR, and TCRdb's table has in-frame clones only and misses some. The sample lists some 52,000 clones, approximately 92% seen once, with roughly 0.71% in the top ten. This sample comprised CD4+ T cells from peripheral blood mononuclear cells, obtained in the third trimester of pregnancy. Receptor source: a female donor with multiple sclerosis, enrolled in a pregnancy study.

Only one count was recorded for this clone. The chain is built from TRBV10-3 and TRBJ2-6; TRBD1 agrees at 9 bases. The germline V gene has CDR1 ENHRY and CDR2 SYGVKD. The V segment lost 6 bases and the J segment 2 bases; nucleotides outside the gene matches: 8. The CDR3 loop spans 17 amino acids. CDR3 amino acids: CAIRAGTGRPGANVLTF. The CDR3 nucleotides read TGTGCCATCAGAGCCGGGACAGGGAGGCCTGGGGCCAACGTCCTGACTTTC.

This clone has just one count. This chain connects TRBV30 to TRBJ2-1; a possible D gene is TRBD2 (5 bases). CDR3 length equals 13 residues. V lost 4 bases to trimming and J lost 0 bases, with 7 bases between them. CDR1 GTSNPN and CDR2 SVGIG come from the germline V gene (reference sequence). Here the CDR3 DNA reads TGTGCCTGGACGGGGAGCTCCTACAATGAGCAGTTCTTC. This translates into CAWTGSSYNEQFF.

The J gene is TRBJ2-2, the V gene TRBV7-2; no clear D. Per the germline V gene, CDR1 is SGHTA and CDR2 is FQGNSA. The CDR3 spans 14 residues. The germline V and J ends were trimmed by 2 bases and 1 base, with 5 bases remaining between them. The CDR3 sequence is CASSLSRNTGELFF. CDR3 nucleotide sequence: TGTGCCAGCAGCTTAAGCCGGAACACCGGGGAGCTGTTTTTT.

This clone was observed once. The chain links TRBV7-2 to TRBJ2-1, with 9 bases identical to TRBD1. Germline CDR1 SGHTA, CDR2 FQGNSA. The CDR3 is made up of 15 amino acids. Losses at the gene ends were 3 bases for V and 7 bases for J; bases not matched to a gene: 7. The CDR3 DNA sequence: TGTGCCAGCAGCTTGGTGACAGGGGGTTGGAATGAGCAGTTCTTC. It specifies CASSLVTGGWNEQFF.

The table lists this clone with a few counts. J is TRBJ1-5 and V is TRBV25-1; possibly TRBD1 for D (5 bases). This CDR3 contains 14 residues. The germline V gene has CDR1 MGHDK and CDR2 SYGVNS. V lost 4 bases to trimming and J lost 3 bases, with 10 bases between them. The CDR3 DNA reads as TGTGCCAGCAGTGGGCAGGGCCCCAATCAGCCCCAGCATTTT. Its protein is CASSGQGPNQPQHF.

This chain's CDR3 is CASSLGTSGVSDTQYF. As DNA, the CDR3 is TGTGCCAGCAGCCTCGGGACTAGCGGTGTATCAGATACGCAGTATTTT. The J gene is TRBJ2-3, the V gene TRBV11-1; TRBD2 matches at 11 bases. V lost 5 bases, J lost 4 bases, and 8 bases stayed unmatched. This CDR3 is 16 amino acids long. Germline V gene sequence: CDR1 SGHAT, CDR2 FQDESV (reference sequence).

The chain employs TRBV7-6 and TRBJ2-7, with 9 bases lining up with TRBD1. The CDR3 has 14 amino acids. Germline CDR1 and CDR2: SGHVS and FNYEAQ. Trimming cost V 7 bases and J 5 bases; bases outside gene matches: 9. This CDR3 is CASNLGQGSNEQYF. As DNA, the CDR3 is TGTGCCAGCAACCTCGGACAGGGGTCCAACGAGCAGTACTTC. Drawing the rest from reference TRBV7-6 and TRBJ2-7, the complete variable domain is GAGVSQSPRYKVTKRGQDVALRCDPISGHVSLYWYRQALGQGPEFLTYFNYEAQQDKSGLPNDRFSAERPEGSISTLTIQRTEQRDSAMYRCASNLGQGSNEQYFGPGTRLTVT.

The chain uses TRBV7-2 and TRBJ1-5; D is possibly TRBD1 (6 bases). The CDR3 runs 15 residues. The germline V and J ends were trimmed by 1 base and 5 bases, with 12 bases remaining between them. CDR1 is SGHTA, CDR2 FQGNSA, per germline. The CDR3 here is CASSLEGVGDQPQHF. CDR3 sequence (DNA): TGTGCCAGCAGCTTAGAGGGGGTAGGGGATCAGCCCCAGCATTTT. Drawing the rest from reference TRBV7-2 and TRBJ1-5, the complete variable domain is GAGVSQSPSNKVTEKGKDVELRCDPISGHTALYWYRQSLGQGLEFLIYFQGNSAPDKSGLPSDRFSAERTGGSVSTLTIQRTQQEDSAVYLCASSLEGVGDQPQHFGDGTRLSIL.

V is TRBV4-2 and J is TRBJ2-1; 10 bases match TRBD1. The length of the CDR3 is 15 residues. Germline lookup yields CDR1 LGHNA and CDR2 YNFKEQ. After removal of 7 bases from V and 7 bases from J, the junction contained 10 bases not matched to a gene. The CDR3 reads CASTPGGQGSNEQFF. The CDR3 DNA is TGTGCCAGCACCCCAGGGGGACAGGGGAGTAATGAGCAGTTCTTC.

This clone was seen just once. CDR3 loop: CASSSPTGPQNTEAFF. In nucleotides, the CDR3 is TGTGCCAGCAGCTCTCCGACAGGGCCCCAGAACACTGAAGCTTTCTTT. The rearrangement uses TRBV7-8 and TRBJ1-1; 7 positions agree with TRBD1. The CDR3 sequence is 16 residues long. V lost 4 bases, J lost 1 base, and 9 bases stayed unmatched. Germline V gives CDR1 SGHVS, CDR2 FQNEAQ. Together with reference TRBV7-8 and TRBJ1-1, the CDR3 gives the full variable domain: GAGVSQSPRYKVAKRGQDVALRCDPISGHVSLFWYQQALGQGPEFLTYFQNEAQLDKSGLPSDRFFAERPEGSVSTLKIQRTQQEDSAVYLCASSSPTGPQNTEAFFGQGTRLTVV.

V is TRBV4-3 and J is TRBJ1-3; the D gene is possibly TRBD1 (6 bases). This CDR3 contains 16 residues. Trimming pared 1 base from V and 2 bases from J, leaving 12 bases between. Germline values: CDR1 LGHNA, CDR2 YSLEER. CDR3 protein: CASSQVGGLTGNTIYF. In nucleotides, the CDR3 is TGCGCCAGCAGCCAAGTGGGGGGGCTCACTGGAAACACCATATATTTT.

This clone was detected only once. The rearrangement joins TRBV5-8 to TRBJ1-1; D remains ambiguous. V gave up 1 base and J gave up 0 bases, with 7 bases separating them. Germline V CDR1 and CDR2: SGHTS, YDEGEE. This CDR3 contains 14 residues. The CDR3 DNA sequence: TGTGCCAGCAGCTTGACCGCGTTGAACACTGAAGCTTTCTTT. It codes for CASSLTALNTEAFF.

DNA for the CDR3: TGTGCCAGCAGCCAAGATTACAGGGGGATACAAGAGACCCAGTACTTC. Amino acids: CASSQDYRGIQETQYF. The rearrangement links TRBV4-2 to TRBJ2-5, with TRBD1 matching 8 bases. J gave up 2 bases and V 0 bases, and 5 bases lay outside the gene matches. The CDR3 runs 16 residues. The germline CDR1 and CDR2 sequences are LGHNA and YNFKEQ.

A single count supports this clone. V gene TRBV11-2 combines with J gene TRBJ2-3; 10 bases are shared with TRBD2. The CDR3 runs 15 residues. Unmatched junction bases numbered 12, after V lost 3 bases and J lost 12 bases. Germline V lookup: CDR1 SGHAT, CDR2 FQNNGV. CDR3 in amino acids: CASSFALAGGAIQYF. DNA for the CDR3: TGTGCCAGCAGCTTCGCCTTAGCGGGGGGCGCCATTCAGTATTTT.

The J gene is TRBJ1-2, the V gene TRBV4-1; no firm D call. V was clipped by 0 bases and J by 4 bases, with 12 bases between them. The germline gives CDR1 MGHRA, CDR2 YSYEKL. The CDR3 is 15 amino acids. The CDR3: CASSQEFGRFYGYTF. For the CDR3, the DNA is TGCGCCAGCAGCCAAGAATTTGGCAGGTTCTATGGCTACACCTTC.

This sequence joins TRBV4-3 and TRBJ2-4, with D possibly being TRBD1 (7 bases). CDR3 length: 17 amino acids. Trimming took 4 bases from V and 4 from J, leaving 20 bases between them. Germline CDR1 LGHNA, CDR2 YSLEER. The CDR3 DNA reads as TGCGCCAGCAGCCTCTCTATCCCGGGGGACAGAAAAAACATTCAGTACTTC. It specifies CASSLSIPGDRKNIQYF.

The rearrangement links TRBV7-9 to TRBJ1-2, with 7 nucleotides matching TRBD1. The CDR3 has 13 residues. The germline V gene has CDR1 SEHNR and CDR2 FQNEAQ (reference sequence). V shed 5 bases, J shed 4 bases, and the junction held 4 bases outside the gene matches. CDR3 coding DNA: TGTGCCAGCAGCATCGGGACAGTCTATGGCTACACCTTC. Translated: CASSIGTVYGYTF.

V is TRBV7-2 and J is TRBJ1-1; 9 bases map to TRBD1. Germline trimming cut 4 bases from V and 4 bases from J; bases unmatched to any gene: 4. This CDR3 contains 14 residues. Germline V gene lookup returns CDR1 SGHTA and CDR2 FQGNSA. CDR3 sequence (DNA): TGTGCCAGCAGCTCACAGGGGGCTGGCACTGAAGCTTTCTTT. This gives the protein CASSSQGAGTEAFF.

The rearrangement links TRBV18 to TRBJ2-2; the D gene is possibly TRBD2 (5 bases). With 3 bases removed from V and 5 bases from J, the gap between germline ends came to 22 bases. CDR3 size: 18 residues. Germline CDR1 and CDR2: KGHSH and LQKENI. The CDR3 region has the DNA TGTGCCAGCTCACCCCTAGCCGGCGGATCCGGCGGGACCGGGGAGCTGTTTTTT. Protein: CASSPLAGGSGGTGELFF.

The rearrangement joins TRBV29-1 to TRBJ1-2; tentatively, D is TRBD1 (5 bases). This CDR3 spans 12 amino acids. V lost 4 bases to trimming and J lost 7 bases, with 13 bases between them. Germline V gives CDR1 SQVTM, CDR2 ANQGSEA. The CDR3 sequence is CSVAGPGSGYTF. The CDR3 nucleotides are TGCAGCGTTGCAGGGCCCGGTAGTGGCTACACCTTC.

This chain joins TRBV18 and TRBJ2-1; 8 nucleotides align to TRBD2. V lost 3 bases, J lost 6 bases, and 7 bases stayed unmatched. This CDR3 comprises 15 residues. Germline V gene lookup returns CDR1 KGHSH and CDR2 LQKENI. This chain's CDR3 is CASSPRAGASNEQFF. DNA for the CDR3: TGTGCCAGCTCACCCCGAGCGGGGGCCAGCAATGAGCAGTTCTTC. The full variable domain, in which reference TRBV18 and TRBJ2-1 provide the parts outside the CDR3, is NAGVMQNPRHLVRRRGQEARLRCSPMKGHSHVYWYRQLPEEGLKFMVYLQKENIIDESGMPKERFSAEFPKEGPSILRIQQVVRGDSAAYFCASSPRAGASNEQFFGPGTRLTVL.

The V call is TRBV7-2, the J call TRBJ2-5; 8 bases agree with TRBD2. The ends lost 7 bases at V and 0 bases at J; junction bases unmatched: 7. The V gene's germline CDR1 is SGHTA and CDR2 FQGNSA. This CDR3 is 15 amino acids long. CDR3 protein: CASTWLAGYQETQYF. The CDR3 nucleotides read TGTGCCAGCACCTGGCTAGCGGGTTACCAAGAGACCCAGTACTTC.

This clone showed up just once. This chain connects TRBV5-1 to TRBJ2-3; D might be TRBD1 (5 bases). Germline V gives CDR1 SGHRS, CDR2 YFSETQ. The CDR3 is made up of 15 amino acids. The V end was cut by 4 bases, the J end by 0 bases, with 12 bases between. This CDR3 is CASSTLTASTDTQYF. The CDR3 DNA is TGCGCCAGCAGCACTCTGACAGCTAGCACAGATACGCAGTATTTT.

V usage is TRBV7-9 and J usage is TRBJ2-3, with 11 bases lining up with TRBD1. V was clipped by 4 bases and J by 3 bases; unmatched bases: 6. This CDR3 has 16 amino acids. The germline CDR1 and CDR2 sequences are SEHNR and FQNEAQ (reference sequence). The chain's CDR3 is CASSSSDRGLTDTQYF. The CDR3 nucleotides read TGTGCCAGCAGCTCCTCGGACAGGGGGCTGACAGATACGCAGTATTTT.

The V and J genes are TRBV6-6 and TRBJ1-1, with 8 bases that match TRBD1. There are 14 residues in the CDR3. Trimming at V came to 5 bases and at J to 5 bases, leaving 7 bases not matched to a gene. The V gene's germline CDR1 is MNHNY and CDR2 SVGAGI (reference sequence). In DNA, the CDR3 is TGTGCCAGCAGTCGACAGGGGCAGGGGACTGAAGCTTTCTTT. This codes for CASSRQGQGTEAFF.

The rearrangement links TRBV18 to TRBJ2-6; 8 positions match TRBD1. The CDR3 extends over 15 amino acids. V lost 3 bases and J lost 12; bases outside the gene matches: 10. Germline values: CDR1 KGHSH, CDR2 LQKENI. This CDR3 is CASSPPNTDRAVLTF. DNA of the CDR3: TGTGCCAGCTCACCGCCCAACACGGACAGGGCCGTCCTGACTTTC.

This chain connects TRBV7-2 to TRBJ1-2; 7 nucleotides line up with TRBD1. Trimming took 2 bases from V and 2 from J; bases not matched to a gene: 5. The V gene's germline CDR1 is SGHTA and CDR2 FQGNSA. The CDR3 runs to 15 residues. This CDR3 reads CASSLSRGRNYGYTF. The CDR3 DNA reads TGTGCCAGCAGCTTATCGAGGGGGCGGAACTATGGCTACACCTTC.

This clone showed up just once. The chain's CDR3 is CASSSNSGGQETQYF. The CDR3, as DNA: TGTGCCAGCAGCTCCAACTCGGGGGGGCAAGAGACCCAGTACTTC. The genes are TRBV9 and TRBJ2-5; 8 bases agree with TRBD2. The CDR3 extends over 15 amino acids. V lost 4 bases and J lost 2; bases outside the gene matches: 7. CDR1 and CDR2 (germline): SGDLS, YYNGEE. Looking up the rest from reference TRBV9 and TRBJ2-5 gives the full variable domain: DSGVTQTPKHLITATGQRVTLRCSPRSGDLSVYWYQQSLDQGLQFLIQYYNGEERAKGNILERFSAQQFPDLHSELNLSSLELGDSALYFCASSSNSGGQETQYFGPGTRLLVL.

V and J are TRBV7-2 and TRBJ1-6; the D gene is possibly TRBD1 (5 bases). V was shortened by 1 base and J by 8 bases, with 15 bases between the two germline ends. The CDR3 is 16 residues long. The germline CDR1 and CDR2 sequences are SGHTA and FQGNSA. Written as DNA, the CDR3 is TGTGCCAGCAGCTTAGGGCCACAGGTCCTCTATTCACCCCTCCACTTT. Protein sequence: CASSLGPQVLYSPLHF.

V usage is TRBV11-2 and J usage is TRBJ2-7, with 7 bases fitting TRBD1. The CDR3 spans 15 residues. CDR1 SGHAT and CDR2 FQNNGV come from the germline V gene. J gave up 7 bases and V 1 base, and 10 bases lay outside the gene matches. The CDR3 loop is CASSLGDTGVGEQYF. CDR3 bases: TGTGCCAGCAGCTTAGGAGACACAGGGGTCGGAGAGCAGTACTTC.

V and J are TRBV6-1 and TRBJ1-3; the D gene is possibly TRBD1 (5 bases). Germline CDR1 is MNHNS and CDR2 is SASEGT. The CDR3 length is 17 residues. The V gene lost 4 bases and the J gene lost 2 bases, with 18 bases spanning the gap. CDR3 region: CASSADVGGNTGNTIYF. The CDR3 DNA sequence: TGTGCCAGCAGTGCTGATGTGGGGGGAAATACTGGAAACACCATATATTTT.